The rows below give T cell receptor beta chains drawn from one sample of a study of shared clonotypes between healthy human individuals. TCRdb's copy holds only in-frame clones and misses some; the assay was immunoSEQ multiplex PCR. The sample holds about 670,000 clones, roughly 78% seen once. Input material: memory CD4+ T cells sorted from blood. The receptors come from a woman aged 25 to 39 in good health. The CDR3 runs from the conserved cysteine through the conserved F or W. A D gene is named only where the DNA matches it firmly. Some rows mark clone size as missing; the rest say once, few, many or name a class of expanded clone.

D gene,V gene,J gene,clone size,CDR3 DNA,CDR3 protein
TRBD2,TRBV7-9,TRBJ2-3,.,TGTGCCAGCAGCACCCGGACTAGCGGGATTTCTGATACGCAGTATTTT,CASSTRTSGISDTQYF
.,TRBV10-3,TRBJ1-5,.,TGTGCCATCAGTGAAAGGGGTAGCAATCAGCCCCAGCATTTT,CAISERGSNQPQHF
.,TRBV7-9,TRBJ2-2,few,TGTGCCAGCAGCCCGAGCCGGGCTGCGAACACCGGGGAGCTGTTTTTT,CASSPSRAANTGELFF
.,TRBV19,TRBJ2-7,.,TGTGCCAGTAGTGTCGGACCTACGTCCTACGAGCAGTACTTC,CASSVGPTSYEQYF
TRBD2,TRBV30,TRBJ2-1,.,TGTGCCTGGAGTGCGACTAGCGGGAATTACAATGAGCAGTTCTTC,CAWSATSGNYNEQFF
TRBD2,TRBV7-9,TRBJ2-1,.,TGTGCCAGCAGCCCATGGGGCGGGGGACTCAATGAGCAGTTCTTC,CASSPWGGGLNEQFF
TRBD2,TRBV2,TRBJ2-2,.,TGTGCCAGCAAGAGATGGCTAGCGGGAGCCGGGGAGCTGTTTTTT,CASKRWLAGAGELFF
TRBD1,TRBV4-2,TRBJ1-6,few,TGTGCCAGCAGCCAAGTCAGGGACAGGAATTCACCCCTCCACTTT,CASSQVRDRNSPLHF
.,TRBV29-1,TRBJ1-3,.,TGCAGCGTTGTCAGTAACAGCCTCCTCTCTGGAAACACCATATATTTT,CSVVSNSLLSGNTIYF
TRBD1,TRBV28,TRBJ2-7,.,TGTGCCAGCGGAACGACAGGGGGTAGGAACGAGCAGTACTTC,CASGTTGGRNEQYF
.,TRBV2,TRBJ1-2,.,TGTGCCAGCAGTCTAGGGAACTATGGCTACACCTTC,CASSLGNYGYTF
.,TRBV18,TRBJ1-2,.,TGTGCCAGCGCAAAATCGGGGAGTGTCGATGGCTACACCTTC,CASAKSGSVDGYTF
.,TRBV18,TRBJ2-2,.,TGTGCCAGCTCAGGGACGAGTTCCGGGGAGCTGTTTTTT,CASSGTSSGELFF
.,TRBV7-9,TRBJ1-2,.,TGTGCCAGCAGCCAGTTCGGGGCTGGCTTTGGCTACACCTTC,CASSQFGAGFGYTF
.,TRBV9,TRBJ2-1,.,TGTGCCAGCAGCGTAGGAGGGGCCTGGGGTGAGCAGTTCTTC,CASSVGGAWGEQFF
TRBD2,TRBV7-2,TRBJ2-3,few,TGTGCCAGCAGCTTCGTAGCGGGAGGGCAGGGAGATACGCAGTATTTT,CASSFVAGGQGDTQYF
.,TRBV7-2,TRBJ1-1,.,TGTGCCAGCAGCTCCTACAATCCCTGGGGCACTGAAGCTTTCTTT,CASSSYNPWGTEAFF
TRBD2,TRBV9,TRBJ2-1,.,TGTGCCAGCAGCCCACGGGCGGGAGTAGATAATGAGCAGTTCTTC,CASSPRAGVDNEQFF
TRBD2,TRBV7-2,TRBJ2-1,many,TGTGCCAGCAGCTTACTCGGGGGACTAGGTTACAATGAGCAGTTCTTC,CASSLLGGLGYNEQFF
.,TRBV10-3,TRBJ2-3,once,TGTGCCATCACCGCGTCAGCGGAGCTCACAGATACGCAGTATTTT,CAITASAELTDTQYF
TRBD2,TRBV2,TRBJ2-5,.,TGTGCCAGCATCCCCAGGATGTGGTCCGGGACTAGGGGGGAGACCCAGTACTTC,CASIPRMWSGTRGETQYF
.,TRBV19,TRBJ1-2,.,TGTGCCAGTAGTATTTCCACAGGGTCGGGCTATGGCTACACCTTC,CASSISTGSGYGYTF
.,TRBV28,TRBJ1-1,.,TGTGCCAGCAGTTTCTCGATCACTGAAGCTTTCTTT,CASSFSITEAFF
TRBD2,TRBV6-4,TRBJ2-1,many,TGTGCCAGCAGCGGACTAGCGGGAGAACGAAAGTTCTTC,CASSGLAGERKFF
.,TRBV30,TRBJ1-4,.,TGTGCCTGGAGCAGAGGGAGGCCTAATGAAAAACTGTTTTTT,CAWSRGRPNEKLFF
TRBD2,TRBV6-5,TRBJ2-7,.,TGTGCCAGCAGTGGTTCTAGCGGGAACTACGAGCAGTACTTC,CASSGSSGNYEQYF
TRBD2,TRBV18,TRBJ2-1,.,TGTGCCAGCTCAATGACTAGCGGGAGCTCCTACAATGAGCAGTTCTTC,CASSMTSGSSYNEQFF
TRBD1,TRBV28,TRBJ2-3,.,TGTGCCAGCACAGGGGGATCAGATACGCAGTATTTT,CASTGGSDTQYF
TRBD2,TRBV7-2,TRBJ2-1,.,TGTGCCAGCAGCTTAGATGCGGGAGGGTACAATGAGCAGTTCTTC,CASSLDAGGYNEQFF
.,TRBV6-1,TRBJ2-7,.,TGTGCCAGCAGGCGAGATATTTGGCAGTACTTC,CASRRDIWQYF
.,TRBV27,TRBJ2-7,.,TGTGCCAGCAGTGACAAGGTTTCCAACTACGAGCAGTACTTC,CASSDKVSNYEQYF
TRBD2,TRBV18,TRBJ2-7,many,TGTGCCAGCTCACCGGGACTAGCTGATGAGCAGTACTTC,CASSPGLADEQYF
TRBD1,TRBV23-1,TRBJ2-7,.,TGCGCCAGCAGTCAGCCTGGGACAGGGGGCTACGAGCAGTACTTC,CASSQPGTGGYEQYF
TRBD1,TRBV5-4,TRBJ1-2,.,TGTGCCAGCAGCAACCCGGGACAGAGAAACTATGGCTACACCTTC,CASSNPGQRNYGYTF
.,TRBV7-2,TRBJ2-1,once,TGTGCCAGCAGCTTAGTCGCCCTAAGCTCCTACAATGAGCAGTTCTTC,CASSLVALSSYNEQFF
.,TRBV27,TRBJ2-7,few,TGTGCCAGCAGTTTATTAAGCGTGACCAACTACGAGCAGTACTTC,CASSLLSVTNYEQYF
.,TRBV4-1,TRBJ2-7,.,TGCGCCAGCAGCCCCCCGGGGGCGGTCTCCTACGAGCAGTACTTC,CASSPPGAVSYEQYF
TRBD2,TRBV4-1,TRBJ2-1,once,TGCGCCAGCAGCCAACGGGCGGGAGACCGAAAAAATGAGCAGTTCTTC,CASSQRAGDRKNEQFF
.,TRBV29-1,TRBJ1-5,.,TGCAGCGTCAGGGACGTAGATCAGCCCCAGCATTTT,CSVRDVDQPQHF
.,TRBV7-9,TRBJ2-7,.,TGTGCCAGCAGCTTAGGAGTATACGAGCAGTACTTC,CASSLGVYEQYF
.,TRBV18,TRBJ2-7,.,TGTGCCAGCTCGCCAGGGTATTTGAACTACGAGCAGTACTTC,CASSPGYLNYEQYF
.,TRBV4-1,TRBJ2-7,few,TGCGCCAGCAGCCAGATGACACCTCCCTACGAGCAGTACTTC,CASSQMTPPYEQYF
.,TRBV7-2,TRBJ1-4,few,TGTGCCAGCAGCTTAGTGGGGGGCACTAATGAAAAACTGTTTTTT,CASSLVGGTNEKLFF
.,TRBV6-5,TRBJ2-3,.,TGTGCCAGCAGGAGGGAAGATACGCAGTATTTT,CASRREDTQYF
.,TRBV11-2,TRBJ2-3,once,TGTGCCAGCAGCTTAGGCTCGGGAGTCCCCACAGATACGCAGTATTTT,CASSLGSGVPTDTQYF
.,TRBV29-1,TRBJ1-2,.,TGCAGCGTTGAAGGGGGCTCCTATGGCTACACCTTC,CSVEGGSYGYTF
.,TRBV5-1,TRBJ2-1,.,TGCGCCAGCAGCCCGGATGGGGGCACCTACAATGAGCAGTTCTTC,CASSPDGGTYNEQFF
TRBD2,TRBV9,TRBJ2-5,.,TGTGCCAGCAGCGTAGGGACTAGCGGGAGAGGTGGAGAGACCCAGTACTTC,CASSVGTSGRGGETQYF
TRBD1,TRBV5-4,TRBJ2-1,.,TGTGCCAGCAGCAAGGGACAGGGCTACAATGAGCAGTTCTTC,CASSKGQGYNEQFF
.,TRBV27,TRBJ2-2,.,TGTGCCAGCAGTCAGACAGGAGACCGCTACACCGGGGAGCTGTTTTTT,CASSQTGDRYTGELFF
TRBD2,TRBV29-1,TRBJ2-1,once,TGCAGCGTTTTCGCGGGGGGCAATGAGCAGTTCTTC,CSVFAGGNEQFF
.,TRBV18,TRBJ2-1,.,TGTGCCAGCTCACCGCGACTAGAGATCTACAATGAGCAGTTCTTC,CASSPRLEIYNEQFF
.,TRBV25-1,TRBJ2-7,.,TGTGCCAGCAGTGAATGGGTCATCTCACCCAGCTCCTACGAGCAGTACTTC,CASSEWVISPSSYEQYF
.,TRBV7-9,TRBJ2-2,few,TGTGCCAGCAGCTCCGGGACAACGAACACCGGGGAGCTGTTTTTT,CASSSGTTNTGELFF